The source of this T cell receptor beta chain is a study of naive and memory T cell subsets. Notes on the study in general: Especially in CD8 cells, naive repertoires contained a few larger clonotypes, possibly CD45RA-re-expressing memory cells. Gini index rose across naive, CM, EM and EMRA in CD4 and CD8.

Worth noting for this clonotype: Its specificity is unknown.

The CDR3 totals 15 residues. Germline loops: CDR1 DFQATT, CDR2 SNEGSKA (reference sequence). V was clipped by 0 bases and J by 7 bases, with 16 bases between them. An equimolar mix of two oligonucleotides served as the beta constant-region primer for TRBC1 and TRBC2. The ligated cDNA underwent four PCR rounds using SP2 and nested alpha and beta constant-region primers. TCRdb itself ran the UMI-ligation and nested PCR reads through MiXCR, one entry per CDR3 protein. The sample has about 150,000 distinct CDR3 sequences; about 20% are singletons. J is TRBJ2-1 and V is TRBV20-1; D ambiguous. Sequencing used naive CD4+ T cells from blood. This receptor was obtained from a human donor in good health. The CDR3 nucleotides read TGCAGTGCTAGAGACGGATTGGGGATAATAAATGAGCAGTTCTTC. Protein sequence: CSARDGLGIINEQFF.